This TCR beta chain was captured in a study of T cell changes during pregnancy in multiple sclerosis. This CDR3 contains 12 residues. V lost 2 bases and J lost 5, with 7 bases in between. Germline CDR1 SEHNR, CDR2 FQNEAQ (reference sequence). This table comes from immunoSEQ multiplex PCR, and its TCRdb copy is limited to in-frame clones, with some not included. This sample has about 47,000 clones, with 80% to 95% found just once. The TCR sequence derives from a female donor with multiple sclerosis, enrolled in a pregnancy study. This specimen consisted of peripheral blood, obtained in the third trimester of pregnancy. The chain employs TRBV7-9 and TRBJ2-7; possibly TRBD2 for D (5 bases). CDR3 coding DNA: TGTGCCAGCAGCTTATCGGGAAACGAGCAGTACTTC. This gives the protein CASSLSGNEQYF.